What follows describes a single T cell receptor (beta chain). Its matching antigen is unknown. The data are from a study of shared clonotypes between healthy human individuals. Study-wide findings and caveats: Several donors had around 5.5% of their naive CD4 clonotypes in common. Estimated clonotype richness was generally higher in naive than memory subsets.

The method was immunoSEQ multiplex PCR; TCRdb's version includes in-frame clones alone and lacks a portion of them. The table shows about 580,000 clones, with 95% to 98% occurring only once. V shed 7 bases and J 4 bases; nucleotides not matched to a gene: 8. There are 14 residues in the CDR3. CDR1 is SGHAT, CDR2 FQNNGV, per germline. Cells designated naive CD8 were CD45RO-negative and were positively selected for CCR7, with terminally differentiated effector memory CD45RA+ cells excluded. The sequencing sample was made of naive CD8+ T cells sorted from blood. This chain uses TRBV11-2 with TRBJ2-7; 9 bases line up with TRBD1. The clonotype originates from a man aged 30 to 45 in good health. This CDR3 is CASTPGQGPYEQYF. In DNA form, the CDR3 reads TGTGCCAGCACCCCGGGACAGGGCCCTTACGAGCAGTACTTC.